This T cell receptor beta chain derives from a study of T cell responses to AZD1222 COVID-19 vaccine (dated by TCRdb to the early 2020s). A note on the overall study: TCR sequencing was performed for 230 to 250 trial participants, of whom roughly 200 were given two doses of AZD1222 and around 25 were given two doses of MenACWY control vaccine. Trial participants were enrolled by age into subgroups of 18-55, 56-69 and 70-plus years, and about 150, 27 and 61 TCR-sequenced participants, respectively, were included in these subgroups. Results and caveats for the whole study, not just this receptor: Vaccine-associated CD4 TCRs spanned the whole spike protein, with dominant responses in regions 160-218 and 743-854. Conclusions about previously exposed vaccinees are limited, since just a handful of AZD1222 recipients were seropositive for SARS-CoV-2 at baseline. Participants were mostly white British, with more females than males. The authors suggested clonal diversity may have been underestimated. Spike-specific TCR breadth and depth rose significantly after two AZD1222 doses compared with day 0 and with MenACWY recipients. No day 14 peak-response samples were available, so repertoires were characterized only after the peak T cell response. In the small 56-69-year group, the increase in depth fell short of significance, most likely because of low power. Epitopes outside the regions mutated in the B.1.351 and B.1.1.7 variants were reportedly recognized by nearly half of the unique spike-specific TCRs.

According to the study, the label for this sample's time point signals: about 28 days (+/-7) after the second vaccine dose. Because spike-specific TCR depth and breadth did not differ between the two schedules, AZD1222 recipients who got a second dose at roughly 4 weeks were pooled with those who got a second dose at roughly 12 weeks. Vaccinee samples were obtained from the UK trials COV001 and COV002, which included a single-blind randomized controlled phase 2/3 trial of AZD1222 (ChAdOx1 nCoV-19) in healthy adults. Trial participant PBMC samples were collected at day 0 and day 28 after the second dose for TCRbeta chain sequencing. This clone appeared a few times. The specificity of this receptor is unknown. No base quality information exists; no much larger clone differs at one position. Trimming takes 2 bases from V and 9 bases from J, and the germline ends sit 11 bases apart. The germline V gene sets CDR1 to MNHNS and CDR2 to SASEGT. The CDR3 measures 13 amino acids from cysteine to phenylalanine. Here the CDR3 DNA is all that survives: 39 bases in frame from base 1.

The CDR3 regions of human TCRbeta chains were analyzed by immunosequencing. In the paper's pipeline: Repertoire TCRs were matched against a reference library of SARS-CoV-2-specific TCRs generated with the MIRA antigen-specificity platform. Breadth meant the fraction of unique TCRs that were SARS-CoV-2-associated, whereas depth meant the fraction of total T cells that were SARS-CoV-2-associated. Using the MIRA data, every spike-specific TCR was mapped to the spike region that the TCR reacted to and assigned to either a CD4 or a CD8 class. Log10-transformed breadth and depth values were compared by one-way ANOVA with Sidak's multiple comparisons tests. This immuneACCESS table, as held by TCRdb, lists in-frame sequences with V and J called but not all clones. Of the missing ones, under half trace to an unresolved V gene in checked studies; the others have no known cause. The V and J calls and clone size are taken from that table; D and trimming were inferred from the DNA. This sample lists just over 150,000 clones; 90% to 95% were detected once. About 1.6% of the sample is in the top ten clones.

The specimen comprised peripheral blood, sampled 28 days after the second AZD1222 dose. This receptor was taken from an adult who received the AZD1222 COVID-19 vaccine. The rearranged chain carries TRBV6-1 and TRBJ2-1, with no reliable assignment of the D segment. The CDR3 is CASSEYPTGEQFF. The DNA is as follows: TGTGCCAGCAGTGAATATCCCACCGGTGAGCAGTTCTTC.